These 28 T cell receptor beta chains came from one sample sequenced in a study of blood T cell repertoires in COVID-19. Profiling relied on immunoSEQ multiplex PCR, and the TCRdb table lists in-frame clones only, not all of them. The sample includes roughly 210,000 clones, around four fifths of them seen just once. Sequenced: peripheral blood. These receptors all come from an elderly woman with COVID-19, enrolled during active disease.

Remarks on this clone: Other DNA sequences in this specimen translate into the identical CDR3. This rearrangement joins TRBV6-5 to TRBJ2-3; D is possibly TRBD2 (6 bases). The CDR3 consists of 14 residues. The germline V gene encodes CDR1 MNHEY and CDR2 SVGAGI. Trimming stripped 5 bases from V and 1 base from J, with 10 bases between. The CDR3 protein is CASSTPGGTDTQYF. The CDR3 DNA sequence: TGTGCCAGCAGTACGCCGGGGGGCACAGATACGCAGTATTTT.

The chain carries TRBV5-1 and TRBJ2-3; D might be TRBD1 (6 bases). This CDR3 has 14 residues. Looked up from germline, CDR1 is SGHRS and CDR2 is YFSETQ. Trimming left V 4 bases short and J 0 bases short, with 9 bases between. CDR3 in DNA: TGCGCCAGCAGCGGGGGCCCTAGCACAGATACGCAGTATTTT. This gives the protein CASSGGPSTDTQYF.

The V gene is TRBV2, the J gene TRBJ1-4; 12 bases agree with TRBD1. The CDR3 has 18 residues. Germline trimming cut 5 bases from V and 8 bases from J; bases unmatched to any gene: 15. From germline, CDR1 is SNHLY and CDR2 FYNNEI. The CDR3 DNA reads TGTGCCAGCAGTCAACGTCCCGGGACAGGGGGCGCGACCGAAAAACTGTTTTTT. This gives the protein CASSQRPGTGGATEKLFF.

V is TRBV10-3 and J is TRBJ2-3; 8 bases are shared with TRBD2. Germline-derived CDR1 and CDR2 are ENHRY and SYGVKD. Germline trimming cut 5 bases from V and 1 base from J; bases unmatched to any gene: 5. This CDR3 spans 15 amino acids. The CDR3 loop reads CAISSGLAGTDTQYF. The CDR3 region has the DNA TGTGCCATCAGTTCCGGACTAGCCGGCACAGATACGCAGTATTTT.

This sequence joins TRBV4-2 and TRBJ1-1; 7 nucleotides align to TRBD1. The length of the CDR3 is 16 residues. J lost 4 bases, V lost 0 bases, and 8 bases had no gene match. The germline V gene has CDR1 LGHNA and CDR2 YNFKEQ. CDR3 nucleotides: TGTGCCAGCAGCCAAGATAAAATAGACAGGGCCACTGAAGCTTTCTTT. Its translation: CASSQDKIDRATEAFF.

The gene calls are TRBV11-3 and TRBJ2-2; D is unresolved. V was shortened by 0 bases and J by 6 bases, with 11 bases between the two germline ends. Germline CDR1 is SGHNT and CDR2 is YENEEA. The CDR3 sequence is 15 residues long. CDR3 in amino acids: CASSLDGRVAGELFF. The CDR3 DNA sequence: TGTGCCAGCAGCTTAGATGGGCGCGTGGCCGGGGAGCTGTTTTTT. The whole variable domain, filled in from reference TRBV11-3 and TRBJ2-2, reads EAGVVQSPRYKIIEKKQPVAFWCNPISGHNTLYWYLQNLGQGPELLIRYENEEAVDDSQLPKDRFSAERLKGVDSTLKIQPAELGDSAVYLCASSLDGRVAGELFFGEGSRLTVL.

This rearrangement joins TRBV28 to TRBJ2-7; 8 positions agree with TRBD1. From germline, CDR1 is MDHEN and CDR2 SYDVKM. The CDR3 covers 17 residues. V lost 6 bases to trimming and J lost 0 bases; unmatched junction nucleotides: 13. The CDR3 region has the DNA TGTGCCAGCAGCCAACCTGGACAGGGTATTAGCTCCTACGAGCAGTACTTC. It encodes CASSQPGQGISSYEQYF.

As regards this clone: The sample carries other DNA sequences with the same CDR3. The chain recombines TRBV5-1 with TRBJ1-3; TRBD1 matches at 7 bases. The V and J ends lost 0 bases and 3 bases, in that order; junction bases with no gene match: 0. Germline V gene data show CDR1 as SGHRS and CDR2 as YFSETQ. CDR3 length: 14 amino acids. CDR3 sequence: CASSLGTGGNTIYF. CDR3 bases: TGCGCCAGCAGCTTGGGGACAGGTGGAAACACCATATATTTT.

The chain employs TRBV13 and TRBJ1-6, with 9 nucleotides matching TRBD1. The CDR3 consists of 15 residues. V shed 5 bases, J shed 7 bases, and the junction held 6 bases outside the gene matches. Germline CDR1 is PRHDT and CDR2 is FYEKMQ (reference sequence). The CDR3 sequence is CASSTTGGWNSPLHF. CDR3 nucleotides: TGTGCCAGCAGCACCACAGGGGGCTGGAATTCACCCCTCCACTTT.

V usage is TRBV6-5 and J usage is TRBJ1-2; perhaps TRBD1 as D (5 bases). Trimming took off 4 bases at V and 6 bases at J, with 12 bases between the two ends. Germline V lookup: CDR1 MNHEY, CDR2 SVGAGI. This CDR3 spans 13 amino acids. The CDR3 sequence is CASSWGRSNGYTF. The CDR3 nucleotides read TGTGCCAGCAGTTGGGGGAGGTCCAATGGCTACACCTTC.

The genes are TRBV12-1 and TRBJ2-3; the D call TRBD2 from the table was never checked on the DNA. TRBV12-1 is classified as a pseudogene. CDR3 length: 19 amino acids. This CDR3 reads CASSFVGSGGQPSTDTQYF. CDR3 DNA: TGTGCCAGCAGCTTTGTGGGTAGCGGGGGGCAACCTAGCACAGATACGCAGTATTTT.

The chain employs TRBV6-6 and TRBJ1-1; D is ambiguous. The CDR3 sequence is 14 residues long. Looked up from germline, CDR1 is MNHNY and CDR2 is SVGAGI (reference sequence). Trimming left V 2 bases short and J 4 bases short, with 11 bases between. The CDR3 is CASSYGVTATEAFF. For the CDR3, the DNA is TGTGCCAGCAGTTACGGAGTGACTGCCACTGAAGCTTTCTTT.

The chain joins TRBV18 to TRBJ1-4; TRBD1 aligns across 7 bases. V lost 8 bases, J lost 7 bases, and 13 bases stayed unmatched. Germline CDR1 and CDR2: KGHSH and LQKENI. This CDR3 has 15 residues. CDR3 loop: CASTTYPGGSEKLFF. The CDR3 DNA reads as TGTGCCAGCACGACATACCCAGGGGGGAGTGAAAAACTGTTTTTT. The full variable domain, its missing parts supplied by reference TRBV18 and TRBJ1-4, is NAGVMQNPRHLVRRRGQEARLRCSPMKGHSHVYWYRQLPEEGLKFMVYLQKENIIDESGMPKERFSAEFPKEGPSILRIQQVVRGDSAAYFCASTTYPGGSEKLFFGSGTQLSVL.

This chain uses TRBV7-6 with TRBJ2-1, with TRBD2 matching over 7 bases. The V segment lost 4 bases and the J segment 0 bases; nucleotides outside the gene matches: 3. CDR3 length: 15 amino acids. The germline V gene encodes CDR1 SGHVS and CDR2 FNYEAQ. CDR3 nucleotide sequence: TGTGCCAGCAGCTCTAGCGGAAACTCCTACAATGAGCAGTTCTTC. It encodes CASSSSGNSYNEQFF. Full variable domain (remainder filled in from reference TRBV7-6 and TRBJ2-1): GAGVSQSPRYKVTKRGQDVALRCDPISGHVSLYWYRQALGQGPEFLTYFNYEAQQDKSGLPNDRFSAERPEGSISTLTIQRTEQRDSAMYRCASSSSGNSYNEQFFGPGTRLTVL.

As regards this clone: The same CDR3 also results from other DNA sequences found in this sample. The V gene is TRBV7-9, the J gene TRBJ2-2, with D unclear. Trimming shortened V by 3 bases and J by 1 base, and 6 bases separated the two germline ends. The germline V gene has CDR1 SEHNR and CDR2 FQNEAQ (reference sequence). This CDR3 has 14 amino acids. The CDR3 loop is CASSLSVNTGELFF. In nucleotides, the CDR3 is TGTGCCAGCAGCTTGTCAGTGAACACCGGGGAGCTGTTTTTT.

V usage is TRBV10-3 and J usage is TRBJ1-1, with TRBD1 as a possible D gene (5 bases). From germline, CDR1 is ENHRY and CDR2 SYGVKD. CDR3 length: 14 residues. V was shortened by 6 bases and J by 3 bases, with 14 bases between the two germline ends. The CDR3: CAISQTEVDTEAFF. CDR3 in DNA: TGTGCCATCAGCCAGACAGAGGTAGACACTGAAGCTTTCTTT.

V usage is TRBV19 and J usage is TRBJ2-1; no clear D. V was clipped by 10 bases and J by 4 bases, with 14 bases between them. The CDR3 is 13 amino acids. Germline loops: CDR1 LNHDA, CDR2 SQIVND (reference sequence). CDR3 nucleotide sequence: TGTGCCACTGAAGACAAGTTTTACAATGAGCAGTTCTTC. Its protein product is CATEDKFYNEQFF.

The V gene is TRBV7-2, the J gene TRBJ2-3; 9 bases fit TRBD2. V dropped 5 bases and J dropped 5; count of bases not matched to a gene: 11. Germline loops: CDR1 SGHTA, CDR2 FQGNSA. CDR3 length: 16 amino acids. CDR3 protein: CASSPTWRGGIDTQYF. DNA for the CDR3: TGTGCCAGCAGCCCTACCTGGCGGGGGGGCATAGATACGCAGTATTTT.

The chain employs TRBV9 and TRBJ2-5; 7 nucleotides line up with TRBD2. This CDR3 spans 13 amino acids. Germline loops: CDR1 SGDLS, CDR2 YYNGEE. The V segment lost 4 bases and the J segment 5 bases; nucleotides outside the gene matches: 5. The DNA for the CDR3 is TGTGCCAGCAGCCAACTGGGAGGGGAGACCCAGTACTTC. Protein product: CASSQLGGETQYF.

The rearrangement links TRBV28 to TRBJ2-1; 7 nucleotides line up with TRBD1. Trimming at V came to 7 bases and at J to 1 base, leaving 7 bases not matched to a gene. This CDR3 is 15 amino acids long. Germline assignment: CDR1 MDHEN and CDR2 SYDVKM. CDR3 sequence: CASTETGPSYNEQFF. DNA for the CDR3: TGTGCCAGCACGGAGACAGGGCCGTCCTACAATGAGCAGTTCTTC.

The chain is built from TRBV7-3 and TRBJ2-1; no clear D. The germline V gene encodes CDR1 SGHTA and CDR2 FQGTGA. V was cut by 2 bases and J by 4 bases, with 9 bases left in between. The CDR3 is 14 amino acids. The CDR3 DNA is TGTGCCAGCAGCTTATATGGCCAGTACAATGAGCAGTTCTTC. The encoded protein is CASSLYGQYNEQFF.

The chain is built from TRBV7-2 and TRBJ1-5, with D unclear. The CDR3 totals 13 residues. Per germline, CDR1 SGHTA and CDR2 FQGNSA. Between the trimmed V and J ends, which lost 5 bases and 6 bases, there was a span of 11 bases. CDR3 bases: TGTGCCAGCAGCCCCTCCCCAGGTCAGCCCCAGCATTTT. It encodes CASSPSPGQPQHF.

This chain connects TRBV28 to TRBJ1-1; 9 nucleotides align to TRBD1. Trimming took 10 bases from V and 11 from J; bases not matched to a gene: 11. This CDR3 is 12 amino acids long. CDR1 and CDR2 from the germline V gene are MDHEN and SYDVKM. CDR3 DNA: TGTGCCAACTCCGGGACAGGGAACCGGGCTTTCTTT. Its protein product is CANSGTGNRAFF.

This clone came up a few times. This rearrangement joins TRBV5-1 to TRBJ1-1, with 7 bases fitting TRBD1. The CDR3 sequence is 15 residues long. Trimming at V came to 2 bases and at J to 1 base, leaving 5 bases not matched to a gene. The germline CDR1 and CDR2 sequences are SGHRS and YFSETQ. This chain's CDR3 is CASSFTGTENTEAFF. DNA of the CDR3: TGCGCCAGCAGCTTCACGGGGACAGAGAACACTGAAGCTTTCTTT.

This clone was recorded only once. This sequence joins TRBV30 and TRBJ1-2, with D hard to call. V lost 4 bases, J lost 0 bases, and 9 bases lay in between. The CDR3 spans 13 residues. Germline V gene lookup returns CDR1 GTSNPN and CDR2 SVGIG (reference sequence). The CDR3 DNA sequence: TGTGCCTGGATCCCGAGATCTAACTATGGCTACACCTTC. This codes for CAWIPRSNYGYTF. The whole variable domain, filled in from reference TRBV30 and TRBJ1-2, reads SQTIHQWPATLVQPVGSPLSLECTVEGTSNPNLYWYRQAAGRGLQLLFYSVGIGQISSEVPQNLSASRPQDRQFILSSKKLLLSDSGFYLCAWIPRSNYGYTFGSGTRLTVV.

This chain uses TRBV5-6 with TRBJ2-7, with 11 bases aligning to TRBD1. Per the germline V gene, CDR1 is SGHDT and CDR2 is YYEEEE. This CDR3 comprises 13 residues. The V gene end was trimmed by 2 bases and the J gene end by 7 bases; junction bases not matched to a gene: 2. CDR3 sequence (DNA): TGTGCCAGCAGCTTCGGGGACAGGGGGGAGCAGTACGTC. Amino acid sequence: CASSFGDRGEQYV.

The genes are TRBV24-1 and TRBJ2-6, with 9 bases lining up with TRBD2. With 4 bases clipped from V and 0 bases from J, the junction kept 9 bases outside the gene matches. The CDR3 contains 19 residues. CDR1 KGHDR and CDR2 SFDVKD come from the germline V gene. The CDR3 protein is CATSDKVSGSDSGANVLTF. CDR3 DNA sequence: TGTGCCACCAGTGACAAAGTTAGCGGGAGTGACTCTGGGGCCAACGTCCTGACTTTC.

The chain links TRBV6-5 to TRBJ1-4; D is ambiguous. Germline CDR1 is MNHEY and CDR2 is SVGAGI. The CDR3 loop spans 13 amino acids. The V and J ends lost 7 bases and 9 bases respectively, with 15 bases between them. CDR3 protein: CASKKEGVKKLFF. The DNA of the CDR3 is TGTGCCAGCAAAAAGGAGGGTGTGAAAAAACTGTTTTTT.